This T cell receptor beta chain stems from a study of blood T cell repertoires in COVID-19. Sequenced by immunoSEQ multiplex PCR; TCRdb stores in-frame clones only, minus some. Among over 110,000 clones listed, about 76% were seen once. Deletions cut 5 bases from V and 0 bases from J, with 9 bases between. The CDR3 has 14 residues. Germline CDR1 SEHNR, CDR2 FQNEAQ (reference sequence). The clonotype originates from a human donor in a cohort sampled during active COVID-19. The sequenced sample was peripheral blood. This chain uses TRBV7-9 with TRBJ2-3; D gene uncertain. CDR3: CASSQQPSTDTQYF. CDR3 DNA sequence: TGTGCCAGCAGCCAACAACCTAGCACAGATACGCAGTATTTT.